The clone carrying this T cell receptor (beta chain) was seen more than once but under ten times. TCRdb's copy holds only in-frame clones and misses some; the assay was immunoSEQ multiplex PCR. Of roughly 50,000 clones listed, roughly 87% are singletons. Germline V gives CDR1 SGHNT, CDR2 YENEEA. V was cut by 6 bases and J by 3 bases, with 8 bases left in between. CDR3 length equals 13 residues. These data originate in a study of OX40 agonist ivuxolimab in advanced cancers. Overall study context: Among those enrolled, mean age was 60 years (range roughly 20 to 79) and less than 90% were male.

Autoimmune disease history or systemic immunosuppression led to patients being barred. This TCR was recovered from an adult with an advanced solid tumor such as melanoma, head and neck, liver or kidney cancer. Here the sequenced sample was CD4+ or CD8+ T cells sorted from blood, taken in a trial of the OX40 agonist ivuxolimab. The chain couples TRBV11-3 to TRBJ2-2; TRBD1 might be the D (5 bases). The CDR3 DNA reads TGTGCCAGCAGTCTCAGGGACACCGGGGAGCTGTTTTTT. Its translation: CASSLRDTGELFF.